The 23 T cell receptor beta chains listed next were all sequenced from one sample in a study of cytomegalovirus exposure and HLA in healthy donors. The PCR was carried out with 60 Vbeta primers and 13 Jbeta primers. Assay: immunoSEQ multiplex PCR; the TCRdb copy retains only in-frame clones and omits some. The sample holds tens of thousands of clones, 55% to 65% seen once. The sequenced sample was PBMCs. These receptors were obtained from a woman between 50 and 59 years old in good health and CMV-seronegative.

This rearrangement joins TRBV15 to TRBJ1-1, with 7 bases that match TRBD1. With V trimmed by 3 bases and J by 7 bases, 8 bases remained unmatched. Looked up from germline, CDR1 is LNHNV and CDR2 is YYDKDF (reference sequence). The CDR3 length is 14 residues. The CDR3: CATSRRTGGYEAFF. The CDR3 DNA is TGTGCCACCAGCAGGCGGACAGGCGGCTATGAAGCTTTCTTT.

V is TRBV4-3 and J is TRBJ2-7; perhaps TRBD2 as D (6 bases). Trimming shortened V by 0 bases and J by 7 bases, and 22 bases separated the two germline ends. The germline V gene has CDR1 LGHNA and CDR2 YSLEER. This CDR3 is built from 17 residues. Written as DNA, the CDR3 is TGCGCCAGCAGCCAAGATTACTTCACTAGCACCGCTGGTGAGCAGTACTTC. This translates into CASSQDYFTSTAGEQYF.

The chain has TRBV6-5 and TRBJ1-1; no clear D. Trimming took off 7 bases at V and 3 bases at J, with 12 bases between the two ends. From germline, CDR1 is MNHEY and CDR2 SVGAGI. The CDR3 is made up of 13 amino acids. The CDR3 DNA reads as TGTGCCAGCACATTACTACCGGACACTGAAGCTTTCTTT. Protein product: CASTLLPDTEAFF.

This clone was seen only a few times. This chain joins TRBV29-1 and TRBJ2-1; 7 bases fit TRBD1. CDR1 is SQVTM, CDR2 ANQGSEA, per germline. The CDR3 contains 15 residues. The J segment lost 5 bases and the V segment lost 7 bases, leaving 14 bases of the junction unmatched. CDR3 DNA sequence: TGCAGCGCACTCGAGGGGGCTCACCGAAACAATGAGCAGTTCTTC. Translating it yields CSALEGAHRNNEQFF.

The chain couples TRBV5-6 to TRBJ1-2; D uncertain. The CDR3 consists of 12 residues. The V end was cut by 2 bases, the J end by 6 bases, with 8 bases between. Germline values: CDR1 SGHDT, CDR2 YYEEEE. CDR3 region: CASSFNQDGYTF. The CDR3 coding sequence is TGTGCCAGCAGCTTCAATCAGGATGGCTACACCTTC. Full variable domain (remainder filled in from reference TRBV5-6 and TRBJ1-2): DAGVTQSPTHLIKTRGQQVTLRCSPKSGHDTVSWYQQALGQGPQFIFQYYEEEERQRGNFPDRFSGHQFPNYSSELNVNALLLGDSALYLCASSFNQDGYTFGSGTRLTVV.

This clone was counted a single time. The gene calls are TRBV5-4 and TRBJ1-6; TRBD1 agrees at 7 bases. CDR3 length: 16 residues. CDR1 and CDR2 (germline): SGHNT, YYREEE (reference sequence). V trimming: 4 bases; J trimming: 2 bases; junction bases outside the gene matches: 6. CDR3 in amino acids: CASSPDGTAYNSPLHF. The CDR3 DNA sequence: TGTGCCAGCAGCCCGGACGGGACAGCCTATAATTCACCCCTCCACTTT.

In this sample, this clone turned up a few times. V is TRBV4-1 and J is TRBJ1-1; possible D gene TRBD1, 5 bases. Germline V gene sequence: CDR1 MGHRA, CDR2 YSYEKL. The CDR3 runs to 17 residues. The V gene lost 0 bases and the J gene lost 5 bases, with 19 bases spanning the gap. CDR3 sequence: CASSQDGAGPRGTEAFF. The CDR3 DNA reads as TGCGCCAGCAGCCAAGATGGGGCAGGGCCTCGGGGGACTGAAGCTTTCTTT.

The CDR3 sequence: CASSEGLAGNYEQYF. The DNA for the CDR3 is TGCGCCAGCAGCGAGGGACTAGCGGGCAATTACGAGCAGTACTTC. This chain joins TRBV5-1 and TRBJ2-7; 12 bases line up with TRBD2. CDR1 SGHRS and CDR2 YFSETQ come from the germline V gene. The CDR3 is 15 residues long. The V gene end was trimmed by 4 bases and the J gene end by 4 bases; junction bases not matched to a gene: 6.

The chain recombines TRBV7-2 with TRBJ1-5; 8 bases map to TRBD1. Germline CDR1 is SGHTA and CDR2 is FQGNSA. Trimming cost V 2 bases and J 3 bases; bases outside gene matches: 6. There are 16 residues in the CDR3. CDR3 bases: TGTGCCAGCAGCTTATCCCCGGACAGGGTCAATCAGCCCCAGCATTTT. Translation gives CASSLSPDRVNQPQHF.

This clone was seen a handful of times. The chain joins TRBV6-6 to TRBJ2-2; D perhaps matches TRBD2 (5 bases). Trimming took off 6 bases at V and 7 bases at J, with 9 bases between the two ends. Per the germline V gene, CDR1 is MNHNY and CDR2 is SVGAGI (reference sequence). This CDR3 contains 12 residues. CDR3 DNA sequence: TGTGCCAGCAGCCCCCGGGACGGGGAGCTGTTTTTT. Encoded protein: CASSPRDGELFF.

DNA for the CDR3: TGTGCCAGCAGCCCGAGCCGGACTGAAGCTTTCTTT. This sequence encodes CASSPSRTEAFF. The V gene is TRBV5-6, the J gene TRBJ1-1; the D is unclear. V lost 4 bases and J lost 5, with 9 bases in between. Per germline, CDR1 SGHDT and CDR2 YYEEEE. This CDR3 has 12 amino acids.

The chain uses TRBV29-1 and TRBJ2-3; possible D gene TRBD2, 7 bases. Germline CDR1 is SQVTM and CDR2 is ANQGSEA. This CDR3 contains 14 residues. The CDR3 DNA reads as TGCGGGGGAGGGGGGGGCCCTTCTACAGATACGCAGTATTTT. This encodes CGGGGGPSTDTQYF.

CDR3: CASSLGLVENNEQFF. CDR3 sequence (DNA): TGCGCCAGCAGCTTGGGACTAGTAGAGAACAATGAGCAGTTCTTC. The chain employs TRBV5-1 and TRBJ2-1; D may be TRBD2 (6 bases). V was clipped by 0 bases and J by 5 bases, with 12 bases between them. Germline loops: CDR1 SGHRS, CDR2 YFSETQ. The CDR3 spans 15 residues.

CDR3: CASSVGGSLDEQYF. The CDR3 bases are TGTGCCAGCAGCGTTGGCGGGAGTCTGGACGAGCAGTACTTC. The chain carries TRBV9 and TRBJ2-7, with 7 bases aligning to TRBD2. The J segment lost 5 bases and the V segment lost 2 bases, leaving 7 bases of the junction unmatched. This CDR3 has 14 amino acids. The germline V gene encodes CDR1 SGDLS and CDR2 YYNGEE. The full variable domain, its missing parts supplied by reference TRBV9 and TRBJ2-7, is DSGVTQTPKHLITATGQRVTLRCSPRSGDLSVYWYQQSLDQGLQFLIQYYNGEERAKGNILERFSAQQFPDLHSELNLSSLELGDSALYFCASSVGGSLDEQYFGPGTRLTVT.

The chain has TRBV25-1 and TRBJ2-7; 8 bases line up with TRBD1. In germline, CDR1 is MGHDK, CDR2 SYGVNS. The CDR3 has 14 amino acids. V shed 0 bases and J 6 bases; nucleotides not matched to a gene: 4. The CDR3 DNA reads TGTGCCAGCAGTGAATACGGACAGGGTGGCGAGCAGTACTTC. Its translation: CASSEYGQGGEQYF.

The chain combines TRBV5-1 with TRBJ2-3; perhaps TRBD1 as D (6 bases). Germline assignment: CDR1 SGHRS and CDR2 YFSETQ. Trimming removed 0 bases from V and 3 bases from J, with 14 bases in between. There are 16 residues in the CDR3. The CDR3 bases are TGCGCCAGCAGCTTGGCCCCCGGGACACAGACAGATACGCAGTATTTT. As protein: CASSLAPGTQTDTQYF.

This clone has a handful of counts. The chain has TRBV2 and TRBJ1-5; D is unclear. V lost 6 bases to trimming and J lost 1 base, with 10 bases between them. Germline V lookup: CDR1 SNHLY, CDR2 FYNNEI. CDR3 length: 14 residues. The CDR3 bases are TGTGCCAGCAGGGGTCGCAGGAGCAATCAGCCCCAGCATTTT. Translation gives CASRGRRSNQPQHF.

This chain connects TRBV7-9 to TRBJ2-7, with D tentatively TRBD2 (6 bases). The CDR3 consists of 16 residues. The V end was cut by 1 base, the J end by 0 bases, with 13 bases between. Germline assignment: CDR1 SEHNR and CDR2 FQNEAQ (reference sequence). The CDR3 reads CASSLGLGGSSYEQYF. The CDR3, as DNA: TGTGCCAGCAGCTTAGGGTTAGGAGGGAGCTCCTACGAGCAGTACTTC.

The V and J genes are TRBV11-3 and TRBJ2-3, with D possibly TRBD2 on 6 matching bases. The CDR3 covers 15 residues. V lost 0 bases and J lost 0, with 7 bases in between. Germline V gene data show CDR1 as SGHNT and CDR2 as YENEEA. The CDR3 DNA sequence: TGTGCCAGCAGCTTAGATGGGACTAGCACAGATACGCAGTATTTT. Its translation is CASSLDGTSTDTQYF.

This chain links TRBV5-6 with TRBJ2-4; 10 bases align to TRBD2. V gave up 4 bases and J gave up 2 bases; unmatched junction bases: 6. The CDR3 loop spans 16 amino acids. CDR1 SGHDT and CDR2 YYEEEE come from the germline V gene. DNA for the CDR3: TGTGCCAGCAGCCCCGGACTAGCGGTGTCCAAAAACATTCAGTACTTC. Protein product: CASSPGLAVSKNIQYF.

This clone was recorded many times. This rearrangement joins TRBV4-3 to TRBJ1-2; D is uncertain. Germline CDR1 LGHNA, CDR2 YSLEER. This CDR3 is built from 15 residues. V lost 0 bases to trimming and J lost 4 bases, with 12 bases between them. The CDR3 nucleotides read TGCGCCAGCAGCCAAGATCATAGCCGGATCTATGGCTACACCTTC. This sequence encodes CASSQDHSRIYGYTF.

The rearrangement links TRBV2 to TRBJ1-2, with D uncertain. Germline V lookup: CDR1 SNHLY, CDR2 FYNNEI. The CDR3 covers 13 residues. The V end was cut by 5 bases, the J end by 8 bases, with 15 bases between. The CDR3 bases are TGTGCCAGCAGTCGGGAGTTTAACCGCGGCTACACCTTC. Protein sequence: CASSREFNRGYTF. Full variable domain (remainder filled in from reference TRBV2 and TRBJ1-2): EPEVTQTPSHQVTQMGQEVILRCVPISNHLYFYWYRQILGQKVEFLVSFYNNEISEKSEIFDDQFSVERPDGSNFTLKIRSTKLEDSAMYFCASSREFNRGYTFGSGTRLTVV.

This chain joins TRBV9 and TRBJ1-2, with 7 bases fitting TRBD1. V shed 0 bases and J 8 bases; nucleotides not matched to a gene: 10. The CDR3 length is 15 residues. Germline values: CDR1 SGDLS, CDR2 YYNGEE. CDR3 nucleotide sequence: TGTGCCAGCAGCGTAGATTGGGGGCCGGACAGGGGCTACACCTTC. This gives the protein CASSVDWGPDRGYTF. The full variable domain, its missing parts supplied by reference TRBV9 and TRBJ1-2, is DSGVTQTPKHLITATGQRVTLRCSPRSGDLSVYWYQQSLDQGLQFLIQYYNGEERAKGNILERFSAQQFPDLHSELNLSSLELGDSALYFCASSVDWGPDRGYTFGSGTRLTVV.